This TCR beta chain was captured in a study of T cell repertoires in cytomegalovirus infection. Overall study findings and caveats: Carriers of CMV and the relevant HLA type were discriminated by public TCR beta frequency.

This clonotype has ten or more counts. Its target is not known. TCRdb independently ran MiXCR on the reads; one entry per CDR3 protein. Here the sample spans 300,000 to 400,000 distinct CDR3 sequences, more than 9% being singletons. This CDR3 comprises 13 residues. V dropped 5 bases and J dropped 5 bases, with 12 bases sitting between them. Germline V gene sequence: CDR1 LNHDA, CDR2 SQIVND (reference sequence). This clonotype originated in a human donor in good health (CMV status not recorded). Some clones in this sample may be carry-over from other donors' samples. The sample was PBMCs. The chain recombines TRBV19 with TRBJ2-5; unclear D gene. The chain's CDR3 is CASSRAGLETQYF. The CDR3 DNA follows: TGTGCCAGTAGTCGGGCTGGGCTGGAGACCCAGTACTTC.